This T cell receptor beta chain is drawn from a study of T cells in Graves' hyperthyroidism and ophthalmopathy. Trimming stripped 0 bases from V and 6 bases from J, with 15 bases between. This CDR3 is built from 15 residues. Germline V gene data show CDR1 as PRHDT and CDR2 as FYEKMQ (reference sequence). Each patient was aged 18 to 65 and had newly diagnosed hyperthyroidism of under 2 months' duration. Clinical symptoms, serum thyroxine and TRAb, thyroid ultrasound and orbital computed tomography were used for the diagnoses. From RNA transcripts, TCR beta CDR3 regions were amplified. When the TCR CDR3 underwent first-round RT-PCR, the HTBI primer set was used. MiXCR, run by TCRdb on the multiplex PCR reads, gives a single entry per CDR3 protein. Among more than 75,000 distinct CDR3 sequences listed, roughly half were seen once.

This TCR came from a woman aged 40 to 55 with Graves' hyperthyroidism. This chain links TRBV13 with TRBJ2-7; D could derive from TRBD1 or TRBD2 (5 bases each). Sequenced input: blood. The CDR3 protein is CASSLGRGRGVEQYF. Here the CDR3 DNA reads TGTGCCAGCAGCTTAGGCCGTGGAAGAGGGGTCGAGCAGTACTTC.